This is a list of T cell receptor beta chains from one sample in a study of T cell repertoires in cytomegalovirus infection. MiXCR, run by TCRdb on the reads, gives a single entry per CDR3 protein. The sample comprises around 130,000 distinct CDR3 sequences, approximately 9.2% of which are singletons, and about 9.5% rests with the top ten. The sample consisted of PBMCs. The receptors derive from a human donor in good health (CMV status not recorded). Some clones in this sample may be carry-over from other donors' samples. CDR3s include the opening cysteine and the closing phenylalanine or tryptophan. D genes are given only for firm matches. Rows may omit the clone size; those that give it use once, few, many or a size class.

>-|many|TRBV3-1|TRBJ1-5
CASSLMAGGIGQPQHF
TGTGCCAGCAGCCTAATGGCCGGGGGGATTGGTCAGCCCCAGCATTTT
>-|few|TRBV20-1|TRBJ1-6
CSGPRIGNSPLHF
TGCAGTGGGCCAAGGATTGGCAATTCACCCCTCCACTTT
>TRBD1|many|TRBV19|TRBJ1-1
CASSQSGQGTEAFF
TGTGCCAGTAGTCAGTCGGGACAGGGTACTGAAGCTTTCTTT
>TRBD1|-|TRBV6-5|TRBJ1-4
CASRPSGGVNEKLFF
TGTGCCAGCAGGCCTTCAGGGGGGGTTAATGAAAAACTGTTTTTT
>TRBD1|many|TRBV7-9|TRBJ1-1
CASTPGGTEAFF
TGTGCCAGCACCCCAGGGGGGACTGAAGCTTTCTTT
>-|-|TRBV4-1|TRBJ2-7
CASSQVGRGSYEQYF
TGCGCCAGCAGCCAAGTCGGACGCGGCTCCTACGAGCAGTACTTC
>-|many|TRBV7-2|TRBJ1-1
CASSLAQGARTEAFF
TGTGCCAGCAGCTTAGCGCAAGGGGCCAGGACTGAAGCTTTCTTT
>TRBD1|many|TRBV7-3|TRBJ1-1
CASSLTGQGSNTEAFF
TGTGCCAGCAGCTTAACGGGACAGGGATCGAACACTGAAGCTTTCTTT
>TRBD2|few|TRBV7-2|TRBJ2-5
CASTPRAGGPLGTQYF
TGTGCCAGCACCCCACGGGCGGGGGGTCCTCTGGGGACCCAGTACTTC
>TRBD2|-|TRBV14|TRBJ2-1
CASSQRAGFRGYEQFF
TGTGCCAGCAGCCAACGAGCGGGGTTTAGAGGCTATGAGCAGTTCTTC
>TRBD2|many|TRBV7-6|TRBJ2-3
CASSLGTSGAITDTQYF
TGTGCCAGCAGCTTGGGGACTAGCGGGGCGATCACAGATACGCAGTATTTT
>TRBD2|many|TRBV7-2|TRBJ2-5
CASTAVRGGVAETQYF
TGTGCCAGCACCGCAGTGCGGGGGGGCGTAGCAGAGACCCAGTACTTC
>TRBD1|-|TRBV2|TRBJ2-5
CASSDGTAKTQYF
TGTGCCAGCAGTGATGGGACAGCCAAGACCCAGTACTTC
>TRBD1|many|TRBV11-2|TRBJ2-3
CASSLRTGDRPDTQYF
TGTGCCAGCAGCTTAAGGACAGGGGACCGCCCAGATACGCAGTATTTT
>-|once|TRBV28|TRBJ2-7
CASSLGGRGGSVEQYF
TGTGCCAGCAGTTTAGGAGGCAGGGGAGGTTCAGTCGAGCAGTACTTC
>-|many|TRBV5-6|TRBJ1-1
CASRKTGSNTEAFF
TGTGCCAGCAGAAAGACAGGATCGAACACTGAAGCTTTCTTT
>TRBD1|many|TRBV29-1|TRBJ1-1
CSVDGTGAGAPEAFF
TGCAGCGTTGACGGGACAGGGGCTGGGGCACCTGAAGCTTTCTTT
>-|many|TRBV6-2/TRBV6-3|TRBJ2-2
CASSAGIRDTGELFF
TGTGCCAGCAGTGCCGGGATAAGGGACACCGGGGAGCTGTTTTTT
>-|many|TRBV7-2|TRBJ1-2
CASSLLNYGYTF
TGTGCCAGCAGCTTACTTAACTATGGCTACACCTTC
>TRBD1|-|TRBV7-3|TRBJ1-2
CASSLRGGDYGYTF
TGTGCCAGCAGCTTACGAGGGGGCGACTATGGCTACACCTTC
>-|many|TRBV7-6|TRBJ2-7
CASSASTAGPEQYF
TGTGCCAGCAGCGCGTCGACTGCAGGGCCCGAGCAGTACTTC
>-|many|TRBV2|TRBJ1-1
CASSRGGTTEAFF
TGTGCCAGCAGCCGCGGGGGTACGACTGAAGCTTTCTTT
>TRBD2|many|TRBV7-2|TRBJ2-1
CASSPRTSGRNEQFF
TGTGCCAGCAGCCCACGGACTAGCGGGCGCAATGAGCAGTTCTTC
>-|-|TRBV28|TRBJ1-1
CASNKGEMSTEAFF
TGTGCCAGCAACAAGGGGGAAATGAGCACTGAAGCTTTCTTT
>-|many|TRBV19|TRBJ2-2
CASPRRDTGELFF
TGTGCCAGTCCAAGGCGGGACACCGGGGAGCTGTTTTTT
>TRBD2|many|TRBV7-2|TRBJ2-7
CASSSGGGLAGAYEQYF
TGTGCCAGCAGCAGCGGAGGGGGGCTAGCGGGGGCCTACGAGCAGTACTTC
>TRBD1|few|TRBV9|TRBJ2-3
CASSVYGLQGMTDTQYF
TGTGCCAGCAGCGTCTACGGCCTACAGGGGATGACAGATACGCAGTATTTT
>-|many|TRBV7-2|TRBJ2-2
CASSFLRSAGELFF
TGTGCCAGCAGCTTTCTCCGTTCGGCCGGGGAGCTGTTTTTT
>TRBD1|-|TRBV7-2|TRBJ1-2
CASSYGQGANYGYTF
TGTGCCAGCAGCTACGGACAGGGGGCTAACTATGGCTACACCTTC
>-|-|TRBV29-1|TRBJ1-2
CSAGTGNGYTF
TGCAGCGCCGGCACAGGGAATGGCTACACCTTC
>TRBD1|many|TRBV28|TRBJ2-3
CASSNRDRGYPTDTQYF
TGTGCCAGCAGCAACCGGGACAGGGGTTACCCCACAGATACGCAGTATTTT
>TRBD2|few|TRBV20-1|TRBJ2-1
CSARDGRGGATWSYNEQFF
TGCAGTGCTAGAGATGGGCGCGGGGGGGCCACTTGGTCCTACAATGAGCAGTTCTTC
>TRBD1|-|TRBV20-1|TRBJ1-1
CSASAGQGSGVNTEAFF
TGCAGTGCTAGTGCTGGACAGGGATCGGGGGTGAACACTGAAGCTTTCTTT
>-|many|TRBV7-8|TRBJ2-7
CASSFLGDEQYF
TGTGCCAGCAGCTTCCTAGGGGACGAGCAGTACTTC
>TRBD2|-|TRBV9|TRBJ2-7
CASSVGLAGTYEQYF
TGTGCCAGCAGCGTCGGTCTAGCGGGGACCTACGAGCAGTACTTC
>-|many|TRBV2|TRBJ2-7
CASSEVQGFSYEQYF
TGTGCCAGCAGTGAAGTCCAGGGGTTCTCCTACGAGCAGTACTTC
>-|-|TRBV5-1|TRBJ2-3
CASSARIAAGAETDTQYF
TGCGCCAGCAGCGCCCGGATAGCGGCGGGGGCCGAAACAGATACGCAGTATTTT
>TRBD2|few|TRBV28|TRBJ2-1
CASIWGGGRYNEQFF
TGTGCCAGCATATGGGGGGGGGGGAGGTACAATGAGCAGTTCTTC
>-|-|TRBV30|TRBJ1-1
CAWSIGQPNTEAFF
TGTGCCTGGAGTATAGGGCAGCCGAACACTGAAGCTTTCTTT
>TRBD2|many|TRBV28|TRBJ2-1
CASSFPWAGGGYNEQFF
TGTGCCAGCAGTTTCCCCTGGGCGGGGGGGGGTTACAATGAGCAGTTCTTC
>-|many|TRBV15|TRBJ2-5
CATSSPQALGTIHGTQYF
TGTGCCACCAGCAGCCCTCAGGCCCTAGGGACCATCCATGGGACCCAGTACTTC
>-|-|TRBV9|TRBJ1-4
CASSVADRNEKLFF
TGTGCCAGCAGCGTAGCGGACAGAAATGAAAAACTGTTTTTT
>-|many|TRBV25-1|TRBJ1-6
CASGGLPGSPLHF
TGTGCCTCAGGTGGGCTCCCGGGTTCACCCCTCCACTTT
>-|many|TRBV6-1|TRBJ1-5
CASRNPLQSSNQPQHF
TGTGCCAGCAGAAACCCCCTACAGAGTAGCAATCAGCCCCAGCATTTT
>-|-|TRBV29-1|TRBJ1-2
CSVDRGGYTF
TGCAGCGTTGATCGGGGGGGCTACACCTTC
>-|-|TRBV25-1|TRBJ2-2
CASSERSGKNTGELFF
TGTGCCAGCAGTGAAAGGAGTGGCAAGAACACCGGGGAGCTGTTTTTT
>-|many|TRBV7-2|TRBJ1-5
CASGTDSYQPQHF
TGTGCCAGCGGGACGGACAGCTATCAGCCCCAGCATTTT
>TRBD1|-|TRBV20-1|TRBJ2-7
CSAIWDRGHEQYF
TGCAGTGCTATATGGGACAGGGGACACGAGCAGTACTTC
>-|many|TRBV14|TRBJ1-4
CASSQAGSRKLFF
TGTGCCAGCAGCCAAGCCGGGAGTCGAAAACTGTTTTTT
>-|many|TRBV7-2|TRBJ2-2
CASSLGGHTGELFF
TGTGCCAGCAGCTTAGGGGGTCACACCGGGGAGCTGTTTTTT
>-|many|TRBV2|TRBJ2-7
CASAKGYEQYF
TGTGCCAGCGCCAAAGGGTACGAGCAGTACTTC
>TRBD1|once|TRBV29-1|TRBJ2-2
CSAKRRPGGIGELFF
TGCAGCGCCAAACGGCGGCCAGGGGGAATCGGGGAGCTGTTTTTT
>-|many|TRBV6-2/TRBV6-3|TRBJ1-1
CASSYSKVRRLNTEAFF
TGTGCCAGCAGTTACTCGAAAGTCAGGAGGTTGAACACTGAAGCTTTCTTT
>TRBD1|many|TRBV19|TRBJ1-2
CASTSGTGFPYGYTF
TGTGCCAGTACCTCTGGGACAGGGTTCCCCTATGGCTACACCTTC
>TRBD1|-|TRBV29-1|TRBJ1-2
CSVDQPGQGTSGGYTF
TGCAGCGTTGATCAACCGGGACAGGGGACCTCCGGCGGCTACACCTTC
>-|many|TRBV5-1|TRBJ1-2
CASSLAVTDSNYGYTF
TGCGCCAGCAGCTTGGCCGTAACAGATTCTAACTATGGCTACACCTTC
>-|many|TRBV29-1|TRBJ2-1
CSSALGVAYNEQFF
TGCAGCTCCGCCTTGGGGGTGGCCTACAATGAGCAGTTCTTC
>-|many|TRBV7-8|TRBJ2-5
CASSLAVSASQETQYF
TGTGCCAGCAGCTTAGCGGTTAGCGCATCTCAAGAGACCCAGTACTTC
>-|many|TRBV7-2|TRBJ2-2
CASSPWGRDAGELFF
TGTGCCAGCAGCCCCTGGGGGCGGGACGCCGGGGAGCTGTTTTTT